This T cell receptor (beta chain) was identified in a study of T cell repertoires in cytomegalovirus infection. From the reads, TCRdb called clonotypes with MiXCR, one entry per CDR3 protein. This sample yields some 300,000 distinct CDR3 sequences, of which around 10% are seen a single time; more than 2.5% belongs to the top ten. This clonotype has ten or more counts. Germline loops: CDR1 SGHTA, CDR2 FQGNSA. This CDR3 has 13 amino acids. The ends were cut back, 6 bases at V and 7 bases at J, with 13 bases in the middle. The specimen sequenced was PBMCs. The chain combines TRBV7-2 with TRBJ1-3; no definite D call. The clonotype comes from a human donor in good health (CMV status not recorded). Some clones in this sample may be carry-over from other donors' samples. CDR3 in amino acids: CASSLTEFNTIYF. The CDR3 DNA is TGTGCCAGCAGTTTGACGGAGTTTAACACCATATATTTT.